The rows below give T cell receptor beta chains drawn from one sample of a study of vaccination and CD4 T cells after COVID-19. Antigens for these TCRs are unknown. TCRdb re-called the PCR reads with MiXCR, one entry per CDR3 protein. The repertoire holds about 14,000 distinct CDR3 sequences, with under 65% as singletons. The specimen sequenced was CD4+ T cells from blood, cultured in vitro. The receptor source for this set is a human donor who had recovered from COVID-19. Each CDR3 is given with its conserved first and last residue. Part of the rows lack a size; the others show once, few, many or a class for expanded clones.

v_gene: TRBV27
abundance: few
j_gene: TRBJ1-2
CDR3aa: CASSFGHAGLSNYGYTF

v_gene: TRBV5-6
abundance: once
j_gene: TRBJ1-1
CDR3aa: CASSWGQGWTEAFF

v_gene: TRBV5-1
abundance: .
j_gene: TRBJ2-7
CDR3aa: CASSLSWVSYEQYF

v_gene: TRBV5-4
abundance: .
j_gene: TRBJ2-3
CDR3aa: CASSGSGGADTQYF

v_gene: TRBV7-3
abundance: few
j_gene: TRBJ1-5
CDR3aa: CASSLTNNQPQHF

v_gene: TRBV2
abundance: few
j_gene: TRBJ2-1
CDR3aa: CASRSRPGGADEQFF

v_gene: TRBV10-3
abundance: .
j_gene: TRBJ1-1
CDR3aa: CAISEAWADTEAFF

v_gene: TRBV5-1
abundance: .
j_gene: TRBJ2-7
CDR3aa: CASSLAGASGRVIYEQYF

v_gene: TRBV6-4
abundance: .
j_gene: TRBJ1-2
CDR3aa: CASSDSGGYGYTF

v_gene: TRBV28
abundance: .
j_gene: TRBJ2-7
CDR3aa: CASLSFTPYEQYF

v_gene: TRBV12-5
abundance: .
j_gene: TRBJ1-2
CDR3aa: CASGLNYGYTF

v_gene: TRBV25-1
abundance: .
j_gene: TRBJ2-2
CDR3aa: CASSELPSGGQKFSTGELFF

v_gene: TRBV7-2
abundance: .
j_gene: TRBJ2-6
CDR3aa: CASSLSESGANVLTF

v_gene: TRBV6-2/TRBV6-3
abundance: few
j_gene: TRBJ2-5
CDR3aa: CASSPHARTETQYF

v_gene: TRBV24-1
abundance: few
j_gene: TRBJ1-2
CDR3aa: CATSDFRDRGPQGYTF

v_gene: TRBV19
abundance: medium-sized
j_gene: TRBJ2-7
CDR3aa: CASSLRPGHTYEQYF

v_gene: TRBV6-2/TRBV6-3
abundance: .
j_gene: TRBJ1-6
CDR3aa: CASSSFGVRSSPLHF

v_gene: TRBV7-8
abundance: .
j_gene: TRBJ1-2
CDR3aa: CASSLSHRGVDYTF

v_gene: TRBV20-1
abundance: once
j_gene: TRBJ2-3
CDR3aa: CSARGTGTGRTDTQYF

v_gene: TRBV12-3/TRBV12-4
abundance: .
j_gene: TRBJ1-2
CDR3aa: CASSFDPSNYGYTF

v_gene: TRBV19
abundance: few
j_gene: TRBJ1-5
CDR3aa: CASSYRGGDRGFSQPQHF

v_gene: TRBV28
abundance: .
j_gene: TRBJ2-7
CDR3aa: CASSLSRGIGSFDYEQYF

v_gene: TRBV5-1
abundance: .
j_gene: TRBJ2-5
CDR3aa: CASSLEGEETQYF

v_gene: TRBV12-3/TRBV12-4
abundance: .
j_gene: TRBJ1-5
CDR3aa: CASSLSGTIQPQHF

v_gene: TRBV6-1
abundance: once
j_gene: TRBJ2-6
CDR3aa: CASTPYLVGSGANVLTF

v_gene: TRBV6-1
abundance: .
j_gene: TRBJ2-3
CDR3aa: CASSPSERGTPSTDTQYF

v_gene: TRBV20-1
abundance: once
j_gene: TRBJ1-2
CDR3aa: CSVPETGGSSSGYTF

v_gene: TRBV20-1
abundance: .
j_gene: TRBJ2-2
CDR3aa: CSAGRAGIGELFF

v_gene: TRBV7-6
abundance: .
j_gene: TRBJ2-7
CDR3aa: CASSLVHYAEGSPYEQYF

v_gene: TRBV7-9
abundance: .
j_gene: TRBJ1-5
CDR3aa: CASSLGQSNQPQHF

v_gene: TRBV28
abundance: .
j_gene: TRBJ1-1
CDR3aa: CASRRQLTVTEAFF

v_gene: TRBV10-2
abundance: .
j_gene: TRBJ1-5
CDR3aa: CASSPPAGYNQPQHF

v_gene: TRBV27
abundance: few
j_gene: TRBJ1-1
CDR3aa: CASSLGSVMNTEAFF

v_gene: TRBV20-1
abundance: .
j_gene: TRBJ1-4
CDR3aa: CSARGDSFEKLFF

v_gene: TRBV20-1
abundance: .
j_gene: TRBJ1-2
CDR3aa: CSATINHRGRGYGYTF

v_gene: TRBV20-1
abundance: .
j_gene: TRBJ1-1
CDR3aa: CSAREGQVTEAFF

v_gene: TRBV6-1
abundance: .
j_gene: TRBJ1-2
CDR3aa: CASRTTGGTFTF

v_gene: TRBV24-1
abundance: .
j_gene: TRBJ2-7
CDR3aa: CATSDSVSESSYEQYF

v_gene: TRBV12-3/TRBV12-4
abundance: .
j_gene: TRBJ1-5
CDR3aa: CASSPTGSSNQPQHF

v_gene: TRBV20-1
abundance: few
j_gene: TRBJ1-1
CDR3aa: CSASLGGHTEAFF

v_gene: TRBV18
abundance: .
j_gene: TRBJ2-7
CDR3aa: CASSPNTGGPLSYEQYF

v_gene: TRBV5-1
abundance: few
j_gene: TRBJ1-6
CDR3aa: CASKVSLGNNSPLHF

v_gene: TRBV10-2
abundance: few
j_gene: TRBJ2-5
CDR3aa: CASSSGTETQYF

v_gene: TRBV20-1
abundance: .
j_gene: TRBJ2-6
CDR3aa: CSARSSSGANVLTF

v_gene: TRBV7-9
abundance: .
j_gene: TRBJ2-3
CDR3aa: CASSLVGADTQYF

v_gene: TRBV20-1
abundance: few
j_gene: TRBJ2-5
CDR3aa: CSASDDRGQETQYF

v_gene: TRBV28
abundance: .
j_gene: TRBJ2-7
CDR3aa: CASSNPGRTYEQYF

v_gene: TRBV7-3
abundance: .
j_gene: TRBJ1-6
CDR3aa: CASSLGTANSPLHF

v_gene: TRBV29-1
abundance: .
j_gene: TRBJ2-7
CDR3aa: CSVDPRGSGEQYF

v_gene: TRBV30
abundance: .
j_gene: TRBJ2-7
CDR3aa: CAWSVGSFYEQYF

v_gene: TRBV27
abundance: .
j_gene: TRBJ2-2
CDR3aa: CASSNYYRDITGELFF

v_gene: TRBV23-1
abundance: .
j_gene: TRBJ1-5
CDR3aa: CASSQSATGQGNQPQHF

v_gene: TRBV28
abundance: few
j_gene: TRBJ2-3
CDR3aa: CASSLSTGRDTQYF

v_gene: TRBV12-3/TRBV12-4
abundance: .
j_gene: TRBJ1-1
CDR3aa: CASSPPDRGHNTEAFF

v_gene: TRBV5-6
abundance: .
j_gene: TRBJ1-2
CDR3aa: CASSLGGQGNYGYTF